Listed here is a single T cell receptor (beta chain). Trimming took 5 bases from V and 7 from J, leaving 15 bases between them. Germline CDR1 MNHEY, CDR2 SVGAGI. The length of the CDR3 is 13 residues. The data were obtained in a study of blood T cell repertoires in COVID-19. The overall study: T cells, B-cell-depleted T cells, or PBMCs supplied cDNA or gDNA.

Per the authors' pipeline: The assay estimated nucleated cells by amplifying reference gene primers. Using immunoSEQ multiplex PCR, the repertoire was profiled, and TCRdb retains in-frame clones only, with some absent. That table furnishes V, J and clone size, whereas the DNA furnished D and trimming. The table lists roughly 150,000 clones, about 78% of them singletons. Sequencing was performed on peripheral blood. This clonotype was obtained from a man between 60 and 75 years old who had recovered from COVID-19. The chain recombines TRBV6-5 with TRBJ2-7; no clear D gene. The CDR3 region is CASSPTPQREQYF. In DNA form, the CDR3 reads TGTGCCAGCAGTCCGACGCCTCAGAGGGAGCAGTACTTC.